Each of the 23 T cell receptor beta chains below was sequenced from the same sample in a study of T cells expressing NK-cell markers. TCRdb reprocessed the 5' RACE reads; each CDR3 protein has one entry and no DNA is given. This sample's clone table lists fewer than 400,000 distinct CDR3 sequences. Sequenced material: blood T cells: a sorted CD56 or NKG2C T cell subset, CD4+ or CD8+ T cells, or bulk PBMC T cells (not recorded which). All receptors derive from a man aged 18 to 70 in good health.

The rearrangement uses TRBV6-1 and TRBJ1-4; TCRdb reports TRBD1, a call that lacks DNA to check it against. The CDR3 is made up of 14 amino acids. CDR1 is MNHNS, CDR2 SASEGT, per germline. CDR3 amino acids: CASSPTRGHEKLFF.

The rearrangement joins TRBV29-1 to TRBJ2-4. The CDR3 loop spans 17 amino acids. Germline loops: CDR1 SQVTM, CDR2 ANQGSEA. The CDR3 protein is CSVEDLGPVLAKNIQYF.

J is TRBJ1-2 and V is TRBV7-3. The CDR3 extends over 15 amino acids. Germline V CDR1 and CDR2: SGHTA, FQGTGA. The CDR3 is CASSLSGATNYGYTF.

The J gene is TRBJ2-1, the V gene TRBV5-1; TCRdb's D call of TRBD2 is untestable without DNA. The CDR3 has 16 residues. CDR1 is SGHRS and CDR2 is YFSETQ in the germline V gene. CDR3 in amino acids: CASSVRGGPSYNEQFF.

V gene TRBV5-1 combines with J gene TRBJ2-3; TCRdb names TRBD1, which stays unverified in the absence of DNA. The CDR3 has 14 amino acids. Germline-derived CDR1 and CDR2 are SGHRS and YFSETQ. The CDR3 protein is CASSQQGRTDTQYF.

This rearrangement joins TRBV7-6 to TRBJ2-5; TCRdb reports TRBD1, a call that lacks DNA to check it against. CDR1 and CDR2 (germline): SGHVS, FNYEAQ. CDR3 size: 14 residues. CDR3: CASSSPGTGETQYF.

This chain connects TRBV7-7 to TRBJ2-2; TCRdb's D call, TRBD1, is unchecked because there is no DNA. The germline CDR1 and CDR2 sequences are SSHAT and FNYEAQ (reference sequence). The CDR3 runs to 14 residues. CDR3: CASSRAGGSGELFF.

This chain links TRBV30 with TRBJ2-1; TCRdb's D call of TRBD2 is untestable without DNA. Germline-derived CDR1 and CDR2 are GTSNPN and SVGIG (reference sequence). The CDR3 is made up of 14 amino acids. The CDR3 sequence is CAGWAPITYNEQFF.

The chain joins TRBV19 to TRBJ2-5; the D call of TRBD2 rests on TCRdb alone, since no DNA is present to check it. The length of the CDR3 is 14 residues. Germline V gives CDR1 LNHDA, CDR2 SQIVND (reference sequence). This chain's CDR3 is CASSEPGGQETQYF.

The chain is built from TRBV2 and TRBJ1-5; TCRdb reports TRBD1, a call that lacks DNA to check it against. Germline V gene lookup returns CDR1 SNHLY and CDR2 FYNNEI. The CDR3 runs 14 residues. Here the CDR3 reads CASSEATGGQPQHF.

J is TRBJ2-7 and V is TRBV6-5; the D call of TRBD1 rests on TCRdb alone, since no DNA is present to check it. The CDR3 runs to 14 residues. The germline CDR1 and CDR2 sequences are MNHEY and SVGAGI. CDR3 in amino acids: CASSYGTSTYEQYF.

The rearrangement uses TRBV4-2 and TRBJ2-7; TCRdb names TRBD1, which stays unverified in the absence of DNA. Germline V gives CDR1 LGHNA, CDR2 YNFKEQ. The CDR3 extends over 15 amino acids. The CDR3 reads CASSQRQGVPYEQYF.

The V call is TRBV29-1, the J call TRBJ1-1; the D call from TCRdb, TRBD1, cannot be confirmed without DNA. The CDR3 runs to 15 residues. Germline CDR1 reads SQVTM; CDR2 reads ANQGSEA. CDR3 sequence: CSVAGGDRPNTEAFF.

The rearrangement links TRBV19 to TRBJ1-2; TCRdb gives TRBD1 as the D gene, but with no DNA this cannot be confirmed. This CDR3 is built from 15 residues. Germline loops: CDR1 LNHDA, CDR2 SQIVND (reference sequence). CDR3 residues: CASNLGGGHNYGYTF.

The V gene is TRBV3-1, the J gene TRBJ1-1. The CDR3 sequence is 15 residues long. Germline CDR1 is LGHDT and CDR2 is YNNKEL (reference sequence). CDR3 in amino acids: CASSKTLGRVPEAFF.

The rearrangement uses TRBV6-1 and TRBJ1-2. Germline CDR1 reads MNHNS; CDR2 reads SASEGT. The CDR3 sequence is 18 residues long. This CDR3 is CASSDLKESLQGLHGYTF.

The chain carries TRBV7-8 and TRBJ2-3; there is no DNA to check the TCRdb D call of TRBD2. The CDR3 has 19 amino acids. CDR1 SGHVS and CDR2 FQNEAQ come from the germline V gene. CDR3 loop: CASTRTLAGRYSLPDTQYF.

The gene calls are TRBV18 and TRBJ2-7; TCRdb names TRBD2, which stays unverified in the absence of DNA. The CDR3 has 16 amino acids. Germline V gives CDR1 KGHSH, CDR2 LQKENI. The CDR3 is CASSLTPPGPGYEQYF.

The chain employs TRBV3-1 and TRBJ1-3. This CDR3 is 16 amino acids long. CDR1 is LGHDT and CDR2 is YNNKEL in the germline V gene (reference sequence). The CDR3 sequence is CASSYLLTDSGNTIYF.

The chain uses TRBV20-1 and TRBJ2-1; TCRdb picks TRBD1, but there is no DNA to check that call. Germline values: CDR1 DFQATT, CDR2 SNEGSKA (reference sequence). The CDR3 contains 16 residues. The CDR3 spells CSARDPRGGAINEQFF.

The rearrangement links TRBV29-1 to TRBJ1-2. Germline loops: CDR1 SQVTM, CDR2 ANQGSEA. The CDR3 loop spans 11 amino acids. Here the CDR3 reads CSADGNYGYTF.

The rearrangement links TRBV7-9 to TRBJ2-1; TCRdb's assignment of TRBD2 cannot be checked, as there is no DNA. There are 17 residues in the CDR3. Looked up from germline, CDR1 is SEHNR and CDR2 is FQNEAQ (reference sequence). This chain's CDR3 is CASKTLYRGDTYNEQFF.

The CDR3 is CASSSLPGGASEQYF. The V gene is TRBV5-1, the J gene TRBJ2-7; TCRdb names TRBD2, which stays unverified in the absence of DNA. The CDR3 has 15 amino acids. CDR1 and CDR2 (germline): SGHRS, YFSETQ.